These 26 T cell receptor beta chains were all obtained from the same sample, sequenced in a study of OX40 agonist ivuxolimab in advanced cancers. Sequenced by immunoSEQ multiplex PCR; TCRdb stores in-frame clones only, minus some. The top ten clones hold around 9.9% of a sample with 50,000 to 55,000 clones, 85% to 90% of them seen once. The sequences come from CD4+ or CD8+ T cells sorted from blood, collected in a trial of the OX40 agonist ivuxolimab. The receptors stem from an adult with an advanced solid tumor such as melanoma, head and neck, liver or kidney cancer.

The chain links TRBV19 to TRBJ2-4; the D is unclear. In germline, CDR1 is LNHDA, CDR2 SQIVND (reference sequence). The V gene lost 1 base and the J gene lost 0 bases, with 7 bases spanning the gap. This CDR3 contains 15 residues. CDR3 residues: CASSIAEGAKNIQYF. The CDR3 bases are TGTGCCAGTAGTATAGCGGAAGGAGCCAAAAACATTCAGTACTTC.

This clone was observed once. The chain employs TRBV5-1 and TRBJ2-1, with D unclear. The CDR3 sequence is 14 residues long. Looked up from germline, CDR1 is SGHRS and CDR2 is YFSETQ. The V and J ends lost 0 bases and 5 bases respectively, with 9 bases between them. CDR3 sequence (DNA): TGCGCCAGCAGCTTGGCCCTTGGAAACAATGAGCAGTTCTTC. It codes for CASSLALGNNEQFF.

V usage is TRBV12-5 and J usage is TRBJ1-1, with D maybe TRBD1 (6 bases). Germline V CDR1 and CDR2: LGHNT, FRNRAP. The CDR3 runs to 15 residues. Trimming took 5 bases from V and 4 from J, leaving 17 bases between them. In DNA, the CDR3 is TGTGCTAGTGGTCCTACGGGGGCAGCGAGCACTGAAGCTTTCTTT. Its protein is CASGPTGAASTEAFF.

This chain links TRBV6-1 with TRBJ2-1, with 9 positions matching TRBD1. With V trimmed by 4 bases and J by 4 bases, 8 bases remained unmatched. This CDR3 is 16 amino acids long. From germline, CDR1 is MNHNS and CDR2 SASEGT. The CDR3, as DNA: TGTGCCAGCAGTGGTGGACAGGGGTATAGGTACAATGAGCAGTTCTTC. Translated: CASSGGQGYRYNEQFF.

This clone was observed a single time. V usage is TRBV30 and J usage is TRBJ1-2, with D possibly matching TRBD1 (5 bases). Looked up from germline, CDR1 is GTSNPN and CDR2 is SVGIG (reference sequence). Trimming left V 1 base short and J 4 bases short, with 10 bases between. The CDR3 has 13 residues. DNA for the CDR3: TGTGCCTGGAGTGGAAGGGGACTCTATGGCTACACCTTC. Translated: CAWSGRGLYGYTF.

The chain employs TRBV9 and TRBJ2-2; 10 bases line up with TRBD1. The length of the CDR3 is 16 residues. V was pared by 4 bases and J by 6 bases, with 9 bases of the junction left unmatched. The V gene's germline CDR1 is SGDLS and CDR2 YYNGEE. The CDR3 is CASSSGTGEWSGELFF. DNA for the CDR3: TGTGCCAGCAGCTCAGGGACAGGGGAATGGTCCGGGGAGCTGTTTTTT.

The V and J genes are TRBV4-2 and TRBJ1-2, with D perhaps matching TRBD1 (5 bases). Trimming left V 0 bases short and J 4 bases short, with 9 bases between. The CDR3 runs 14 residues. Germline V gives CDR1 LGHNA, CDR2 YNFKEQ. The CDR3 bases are TGTGCCAGCAGCCAAGACCAGGGTACCTATGGCTACACCTTC. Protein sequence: CASSQDQGTYGYTF.

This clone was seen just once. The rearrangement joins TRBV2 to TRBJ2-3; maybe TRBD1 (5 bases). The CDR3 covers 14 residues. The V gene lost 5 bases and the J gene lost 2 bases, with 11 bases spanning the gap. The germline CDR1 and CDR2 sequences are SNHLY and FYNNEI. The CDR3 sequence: CASSQRQNTDTQYF. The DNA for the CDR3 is TGTGCCAGCAGTCAACGACAGAACACAGATACGCAGTATTTT.

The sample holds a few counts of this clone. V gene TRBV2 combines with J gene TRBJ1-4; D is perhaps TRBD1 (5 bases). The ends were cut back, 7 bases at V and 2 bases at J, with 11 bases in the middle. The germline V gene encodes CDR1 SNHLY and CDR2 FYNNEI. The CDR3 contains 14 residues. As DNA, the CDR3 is TGTGCCAGCACCCCAGGGTCTACTAATGAAAAACTGTTTTTT. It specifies CASTPGSTNEKLFF.

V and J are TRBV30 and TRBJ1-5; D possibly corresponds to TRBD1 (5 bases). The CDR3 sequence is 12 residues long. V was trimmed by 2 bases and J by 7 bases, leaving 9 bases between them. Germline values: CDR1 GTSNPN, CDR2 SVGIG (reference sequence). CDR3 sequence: CAWSPGNQPQHF. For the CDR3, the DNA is TGTGCCTGGAGTCCAGGGAACCAGCCCCAGCATTTT.

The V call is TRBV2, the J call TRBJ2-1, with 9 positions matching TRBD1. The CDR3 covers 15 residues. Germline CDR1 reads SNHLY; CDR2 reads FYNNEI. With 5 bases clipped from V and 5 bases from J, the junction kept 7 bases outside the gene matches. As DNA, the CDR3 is TGTGCCAGCAGTCAAGACAGGGGGGTTCACAATGAGCAGTTCTTC. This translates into CASSQDRGVHNEQFF.

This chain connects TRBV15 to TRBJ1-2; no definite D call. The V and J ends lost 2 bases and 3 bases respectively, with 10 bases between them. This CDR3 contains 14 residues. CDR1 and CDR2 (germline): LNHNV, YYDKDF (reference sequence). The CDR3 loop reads CATSRQTGDYGYTF. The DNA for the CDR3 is TGTGCCACCAGCAGACAGACGGGTGACTATGGCTACACCTTC.

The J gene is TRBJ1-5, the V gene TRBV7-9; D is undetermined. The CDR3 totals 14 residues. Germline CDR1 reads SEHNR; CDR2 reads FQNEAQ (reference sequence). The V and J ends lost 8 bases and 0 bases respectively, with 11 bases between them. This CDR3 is CASGGIDSNQPQHF. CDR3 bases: TGTGCCAGCGGAGGGATAGATAGCAATCAGCCCCAGCATTTT.

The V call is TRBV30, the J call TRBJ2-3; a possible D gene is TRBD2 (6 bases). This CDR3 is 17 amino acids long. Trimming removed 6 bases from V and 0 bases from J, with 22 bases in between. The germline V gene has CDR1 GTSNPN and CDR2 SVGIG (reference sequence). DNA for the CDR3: TGTGCCTGTTCCCTAGCGCTCACACCATCTAGCACAGATACGCAGTATTTT. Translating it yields CACSLALTPSSTDTQYF.

The CDR3 reads CASSPTGTRTDTQYF. The DNA of the CDR3 is TGCGCCAGCAGCCCGACAGGGACCCGCACAGATACGCAGTATTTT. The chain has TRBV4-1 and TRBJ2-3, with 7 bases that match TRBD1. CDR1 and CDR2 (germline): MGHRA, YSYEKL. The length of the CDR3 is 15 residues. V lost 4 bases, J lost 1 base, and 5 bases stayed unmatched.

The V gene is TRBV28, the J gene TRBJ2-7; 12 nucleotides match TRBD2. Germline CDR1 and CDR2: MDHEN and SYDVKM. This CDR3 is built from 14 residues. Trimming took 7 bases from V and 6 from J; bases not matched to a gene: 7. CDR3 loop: CASMLLAGGGEQYF. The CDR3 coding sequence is TGTGCCAGCATGTTACTAGCGGGAGGTGGCGAGCAGTACTTC.

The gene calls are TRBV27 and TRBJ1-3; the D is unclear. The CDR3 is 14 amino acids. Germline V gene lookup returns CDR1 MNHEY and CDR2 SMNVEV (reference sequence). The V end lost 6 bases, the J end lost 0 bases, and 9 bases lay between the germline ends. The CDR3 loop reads CASSPLGSGNTIYF. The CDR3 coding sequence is TGTGCCAGCAGCCCTTTGGGCTCTGGAAACACCATATATTTT.

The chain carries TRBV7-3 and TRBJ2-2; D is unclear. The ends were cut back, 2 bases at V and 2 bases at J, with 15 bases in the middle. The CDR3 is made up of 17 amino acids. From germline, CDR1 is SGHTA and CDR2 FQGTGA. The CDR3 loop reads CASSLGFGGPNTGELFF. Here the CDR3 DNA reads TGTGCCAGCAGCTTAGGTTTTGGTGGGCCCAACACCGGGGAGCTGTTTTTT. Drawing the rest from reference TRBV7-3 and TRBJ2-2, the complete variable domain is GAGVSQTPSNKVTEKGKYVELRCDPISGHTALYWYRQSLGQGPEFLIYFQGTGAADDSGLPNDRFFAVRPEGSVSTLKIQRTERGDSAVYLCASSLGFGGPNTGELFFGEGSRLTVL.

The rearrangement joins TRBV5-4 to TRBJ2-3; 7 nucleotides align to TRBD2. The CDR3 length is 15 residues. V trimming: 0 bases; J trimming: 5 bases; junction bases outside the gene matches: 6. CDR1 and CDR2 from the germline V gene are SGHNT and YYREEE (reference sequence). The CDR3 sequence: CASSLAGLAVDTQYF. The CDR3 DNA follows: TGTGCCAGCAGCTTGGCCGGGCTAGCGGTAGATACGCAGTATTTT.

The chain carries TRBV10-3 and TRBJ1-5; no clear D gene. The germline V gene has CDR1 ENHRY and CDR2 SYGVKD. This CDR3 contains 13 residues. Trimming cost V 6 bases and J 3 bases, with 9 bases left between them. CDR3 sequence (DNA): TGTGCCATCAGCGACGGTTTCAATCAGCCCCAGCATTTT. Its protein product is CAISDGFNQPQHF.

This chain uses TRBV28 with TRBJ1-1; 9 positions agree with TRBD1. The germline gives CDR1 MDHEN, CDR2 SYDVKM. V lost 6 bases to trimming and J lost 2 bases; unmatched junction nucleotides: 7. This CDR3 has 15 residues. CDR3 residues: CASRPQGAQNTEAFF. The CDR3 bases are TGTGCCAGCAGACCACAGGGGGCGCAAAACACTGAAGCTTTCTTT. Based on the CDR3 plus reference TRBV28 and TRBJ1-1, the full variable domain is DVKVTQSSRYLVKRTGEKVFLECVQDMDHENMFWYRQDPGLGLRLIYFSYDVKMKEKGDIPEGYSVSREKKERFSLILESASTNQTSMYLCASRPQGAQNTEAFFGQGTRLTVV.

This CDR3 reads CASSPGDPEKLFF. The CDR3 DNA is TGTGCCAGTAGTCCGGGAGACCCCGAAAAACTGTTTTTT. The rearrangement uses TRBV19 and TRBJ1-4; D is ambiguous. The CDR3 length is 13 residues. Germline values: CDR1 LNHDA, CDR2 SQIVND (reference sequence). Trimming left V 5 bases short and J 8 bases short, with 12 bases between.

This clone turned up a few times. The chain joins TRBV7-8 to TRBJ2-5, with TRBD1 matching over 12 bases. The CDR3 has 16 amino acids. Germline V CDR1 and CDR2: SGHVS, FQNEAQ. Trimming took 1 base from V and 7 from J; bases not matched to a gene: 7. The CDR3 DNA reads TGTGCCAGCAGCTTAGTGGGACAGGGGGCACCAGGGACCCAGTACTTC. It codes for CASSLVGQGAPGTQYF. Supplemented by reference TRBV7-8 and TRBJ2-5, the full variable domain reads GAGVSQSPRYKVAKRGQDVALRCDPISGHVSLFWYQQALGQGPEFLTYFQNEAQLDKSGLPSDRFFAERPEGSVSTLKIQRTQQEDSAVYLCASSLVGQGAPGTQYFGPGTRLLVL.

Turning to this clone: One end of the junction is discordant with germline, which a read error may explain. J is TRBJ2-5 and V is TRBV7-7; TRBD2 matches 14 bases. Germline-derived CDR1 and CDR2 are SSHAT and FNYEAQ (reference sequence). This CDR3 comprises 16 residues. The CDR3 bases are TGTGCTAGCAGCCCGGGACTAGCGGGAGAGGGGGAGACCCAGTACTTC. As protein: CASSPGLAGEGETQYF. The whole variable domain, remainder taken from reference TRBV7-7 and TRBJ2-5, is GAGVSQSPRYKVTKRGQDVTLRCDPISSHATLYWYQQALGQGPEFLTYFNYEAQPDKSGLPSDRFSAERPEGSISTLTIQRTEQRDSAMYRCASSPGLAGEGETQYFGPGTRLLVL.

The CDR3 spells CASSLYRVLSGANVLTF. CDR3 sequence (DNA): TGTGCCAGCAGCTTATACAGGGTCCTGTCTGGGGCCAACGTCCTGACTTTC. The chain links TRBV5-6 to TRBJ2-6; perhaps TRBD1 as D (6 bases). Trimming shortened V by 2 bases and J by 1 base, and 13 bases separated the two germline ends. The germline V gene encodes CDR1 SGHDT and CDR2 YYEEEE. The CDR3 covers 17 residues.

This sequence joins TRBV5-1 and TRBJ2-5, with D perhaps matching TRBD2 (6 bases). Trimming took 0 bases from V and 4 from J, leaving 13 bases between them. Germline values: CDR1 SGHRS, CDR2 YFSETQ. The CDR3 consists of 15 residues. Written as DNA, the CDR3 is TGCGCCAGCAGCTTGGCCCGGGACTCCAGAGAGACCCAGTACTTC. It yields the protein CASSLARDSRETQYF.